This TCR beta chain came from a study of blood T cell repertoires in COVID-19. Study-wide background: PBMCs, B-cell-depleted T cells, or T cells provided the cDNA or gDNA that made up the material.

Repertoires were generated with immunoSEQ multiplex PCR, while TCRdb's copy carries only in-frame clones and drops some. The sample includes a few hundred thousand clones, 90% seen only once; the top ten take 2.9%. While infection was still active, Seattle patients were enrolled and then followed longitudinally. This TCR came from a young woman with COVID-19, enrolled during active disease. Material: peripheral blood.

CDR3 in amino acids: CASSPLPIELAGGPSRTDDNEQFF. CDR3 sequence (DNA): TGTGCCAGTAGCCCCCTCCCTATAGAACTAGCGGGAGGGCCCTCGCGGACCGACGACAATGAGCAGTTCTTC. V and J are TRBV19 and TRBJ2-1; 13 nucleotides align to TRBD2. V was pared by 6 bases and J by 5 bases, with 31 bases of the junction left unmatched. This CDR3 spans 24 amino acids. Germline V lookup: CDR1 LNHDA, CDR2 SQIVND (reference sequence).